This note documents a single T cell receptor (beta chain) sequence. The antigen is not known. Culture lasted roughly eleven days before CD4+ T cell isolation. Two doses of BNT162b2 or mRNA-1273 vaccine were administered to participants. This entry comes from a study of vaccination effects on CD4 cells after COVID-19. Overall study context: Within the ViraFEST assay, antigen-specific CD4+ T cells underwent expansion with viral peptide pools prior to sequencing. Wells containing two million PBMC each were cultured with roughly 10 IU/ml IL-2 and 8 to 10 ug/ml peptides.

With 4 bases removed from V and 0 bases from J, the gap between germline ends came to 16 bases. Per germline, CDR1 SGHNT and CDR2 YYREEE (reference sequence). The CDR3 covers 17 residues. Profiled with immunoSEQ multiplex PCR; TCRdb holds only in-frame clones, not every one. There are about 66,000 clones in the sample; less than 80% occur only once, and 2% to 3% lies in the top ten. The chain links TRBV5-4 to TRBJ1-4, with a weak D call TRBD1 (6 bases). The clonotype comes from a human donor who received a COVID-19 vaccine. This specimen consisted of CD4+ T cells from PBMCs cultured without peptide, obtained after COVID-19 vaccination. As DNA, the CDR3 is TGTGCCAGCAGCCGCGGAGGGACAAGCGCAACTAATGAAAAACTGTTTTTT. Its translation is CASSRGGTSATNEKLFF.